This TCR beta chain was profiled in a study of response to subunit inactivated influenza vaccine. With respect to this clonotype: As yet, its antigen is unknown.

MiXCR, run by TCRdb on the RT-PCR reads, gives a single entry per CDR3 protein. The table has hundreds of thousands of distinct CDR3 sequences, about a tenth seen once. Overall study results and limits: Authors suggested seasonal influenza vaccinations each recruit few new T cells.

The specimen was PBMCs from blood, collected roughly 45 days after vaccination. This sequence originates from a man between 50 and 59 years old who received an inactivated influenza vaccine.

CDR3 sequence reads: CASSQDRGAGAPDEQFF. For the CDR3, the DNA is TGTGCCAGCAGCCAAGATAGAGGAGCGGGAGCCCCCGATGAGCAGTTCTTC. The rearrangement joins TRBV14 to TRBJ2-1, with 8 bases that match TRBD2. Trimming at V came to 0 bases and at J to 8 bases, leaving 12 bases not matched to a gene. The CDR3 is made up of 17 amino acids. In germline, CDR1 is SGHDN, CDR2 FVKESK.